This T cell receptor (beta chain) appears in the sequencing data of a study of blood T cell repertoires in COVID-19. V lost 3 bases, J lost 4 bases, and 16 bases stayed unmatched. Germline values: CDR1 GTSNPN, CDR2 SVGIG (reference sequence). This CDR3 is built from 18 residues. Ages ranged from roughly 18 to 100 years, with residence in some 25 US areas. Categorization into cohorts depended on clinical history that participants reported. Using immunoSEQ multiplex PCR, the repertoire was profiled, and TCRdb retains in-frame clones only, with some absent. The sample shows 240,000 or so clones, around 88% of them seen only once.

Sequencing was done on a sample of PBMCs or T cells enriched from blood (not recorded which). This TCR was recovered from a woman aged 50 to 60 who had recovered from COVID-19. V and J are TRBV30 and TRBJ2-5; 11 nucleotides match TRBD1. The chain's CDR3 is CAWSPRGPGQGDLETQYF. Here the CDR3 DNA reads TGTGCCTGGAGCCCTAGGGGCCCGGGACAGGGGGATTTAGAGACCCAGTACTTC.